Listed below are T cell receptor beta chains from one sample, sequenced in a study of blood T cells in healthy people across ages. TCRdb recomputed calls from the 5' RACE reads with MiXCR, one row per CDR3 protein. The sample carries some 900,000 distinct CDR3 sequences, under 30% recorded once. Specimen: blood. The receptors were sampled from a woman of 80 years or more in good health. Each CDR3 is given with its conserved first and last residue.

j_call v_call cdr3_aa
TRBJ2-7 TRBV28 CASRDTGGAIYEQYF
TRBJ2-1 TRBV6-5 CASSSYRGPENEQFF
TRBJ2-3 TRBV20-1 CSAPSRYSLDTQYF
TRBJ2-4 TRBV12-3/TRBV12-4 CASQNKGQGKNIQYF
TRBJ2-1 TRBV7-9 CASSRTGGTEQFF
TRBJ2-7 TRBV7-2 CASSLVVREQYF
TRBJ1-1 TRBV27 CASSLNEAGEAFF
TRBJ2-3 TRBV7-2 CASSPSGGASPDTQYF
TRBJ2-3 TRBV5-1 CASSFGTSGGAGTDTQYF
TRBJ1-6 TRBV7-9 CASTIYNSPLHF
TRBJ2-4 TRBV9 CASSVGLAGGSKNIQYF
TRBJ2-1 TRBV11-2 CASSYTSGASYNEQFF
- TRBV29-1 CSVRALSEQYF
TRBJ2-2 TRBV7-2 CASSLDYVVRELFF
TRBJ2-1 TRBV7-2 CAITLNLPRQGANEQFF
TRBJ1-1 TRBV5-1 CASSLPGANTEAFF
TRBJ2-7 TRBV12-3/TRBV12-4 CASSPRKRTLSYEQYF
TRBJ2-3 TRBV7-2 CASSRYTDTQYF